The rows below give T cell receptor beta chains drawn from one sample of a study of CD8+ T cells in alopecia areata. Some clones are missing from TCRdb's copy, which holds only in-frame ones; the method was immunoSEQ multiplex PCR. In the table there are about 200,000 clones, around 60% of which are singletons. This material consisted of CD4+ T cells sorted from blood, taken at week 4, from a patient treated with tofacitinib. These receptors came from a human donor with alopecia areata. Both conserved end residues are part of each CDR3. D genes are given only for firm matches. Clone size is stated in some rows and not others, as once, few, many or a class when expanded.

j_call cdr3_length clone_size v_call d_call cdr3_aa cdr3_nt
TRBJ1-6 14 - TRBV2 TRBD1 CASILQGASSPLHF TGTGCCAGCATACTACAGGGGGCAAGTTCACCCCTCCACTTT
TRBJ1-2 15 - TRBV19 - CASSLGGRSNYGYTF TGTGCCAGTAGTCTTGGGGGTCGCTCCAACTATGGCTACACCTTC
TRBJ2-3 15 - TRBV30 - CAWEEGGPAADTQYF TGTGCCTGGGAGGAGGGGGGCCCGGCGGCAGATACGCAGTATTTT
TRBJ2-1 13 - TRBV2 - CAGSVSSYNEQFF TGTGCCGGCAGTGTTTCATCTTACAATGAGCAGTTCTTC
TRBJ2-5 13 - TRBV29-1 - CSVEDRGRETQYF TGCAGCGTTGAAGATCGAGGGAGAGAGACCCAGTACTTC
TRBJ2-2 14 - TRBV30 - CAWRGQSNTGELFF TGTGCCTGGAGGGGGCAGTCGAACACCGGGGAGCTGTTTTTT
TRBJ1-3 13 - TRBV29-1 - CSVDYNRVGTIYF TGCAGCGTTGATTACAACAGGGTGGGCACCATATATTTT
TRBJ1-3 18 - TRBV7-2 TRBD1 CASSSPPGQVSSGNTIYF TGTGCCAGCAGTTCCCCACCCGGACAGGTGTCCTCTGGAAACACCATATATTTT
TRBJ2-6 22 - TRBV29-1 TRBD1 CSVEDLSSPTGGGPRGANVLTF TGCAGCGTTGAAGATCTTAGCAGTCCGACAGGGGGCGGACCTCGGGGCGCCAACGTCCTGACTTTC
TRBJ1-1 13 - TRBV2 TRBD1 CASSASRDRGPFF TGTGCCAGCAGCGCATCCCGGGACAGAGGACCTTTCTTT
TRBJ1-2 12 few TRBV7-9 - CASSDQGRGYTF TGTGCCAGCAGCGATCAGGGGAGGGGCTACACCTTC
TRBJ2-7 15 - TRBV2 TRBD2 CASSDPPSGPYEQYF TGTGCCAGCAGTGATCCGCCTAGCGGACCCTACGAGCAGTACTTC
TRBJ1-1 18 once TRBV5-1 - CASSLAPSAGRRGTEAFF TGCGCCAGCAGCTTGGCCCCATCGGCAGGGCGGAGGGGAACTGAAGCTTTCTTT
TRBJ2-7 14 - TRBV2 - CASSDWGSSYEQYF TGTGCCAGCAGTGATTGGGGGAGCTCCTACGAGCAGTACTTC
TRBJ2-7 18 few TRBV11-2 TRBD1 CASSSGSSGTGRSYEQYF TGTGCCAGCAGCTCAGGGTCATCTGGGACAGGGCGCTCCTACGAGCAGTACTTC
TRBJ2-1 15 - TRBV30 - CAWSRGPSSYNEQFF TGTGCCTGGAGTCGGGGGCCTAGCTCCTACAATGAGCAGTTCTTC
TRBJ1-1 8 - TRBV30 - CAWSEAFF TGTGCCTGGAGTGAAGCTTTCTTT
TRBJ1-5 12 - TRBV27 - CASSSGGQPQHF TGTGCCAGCAGTTCAGGAGGTCAGCCCCAGCATTTT
TRBJ2-7 17 - TRBV5-4 - CASSQSGDRGSRYEQYF TGTGCCAGCAGCCAATCGGGGGACCGCGGTTCCCGCTACGAGCAGTACTTC
TRBJ2-5 15 - TRBV11-2 - CASSLRGGFQETQYF TGTGCCAGCAGCTTAAGAGGTGGTTTCCAAGAGACCCAGTACTTC
TRBJ2-3 13 - TRBV28 TRBD1 CATTNRGTDTQYF TGTGCCACAACGAACAGGGGAACAGATACGCAGTATTTT
TRBJ2-7 14 - TRBV5-1 - CASSWGAGSYEQYF TGCGCCAGCAGCTGGGGCGCGGGTTCCTACGAGCAGTACTTC
TRBJ2-3 14 - TRBV2 - CASSTGTSTDTQYF TGTGCCAGCAGTACCGGGACTAGCACAGATACGCAGTATTTT
TRBJ2-2 14 - TRBV30 - CAWGIGLRAGELFF TGTGCCTGGGGGATAGGACTACGCGCCGGGGAGCTGTTTTTT
TRBJ2-1 12 - TRBV11-1 - CASSPELNEQFF TGTGCCAGCAGCCCGGAGTTGAATGAGCAGTTCTTC
TRBJ1-2 11 - TRBV29-1 - CSVGFAEGYTF TGCAGCGTTGGATTCGCGGAAGGCTACACCTTC
TRBJ2-5 13 few TRBV29-1 - CSVLGTLGETQYF TGCAGCGTTTTGGGGACCCTAGGGGAGACCCAGTACTTC
TRBJ2-7 13 - TRBV29-1 TRBD2 CSVPRGGSYEQYF TGCAGCGTCCCGCGGGGGGGATCTTACGAGCAGTACTTC
TRBJ2-5 14 few TRBV7-2 TRBD2 CASSFSSGQETQYF TGTGCCAGCAGCTTCTCTAGCGGCCAAGAGACCCAGTACTTC
TRBJ2-3 15 once TRBV27 TRBD2 CASSFSGGGTDTQYF TGTGCCAGCAGTTTCAGCGGGGGGGGCACAGATACGCAGTATTTT
TRBJ2-5 13 - TRBV5-1 - CASSYAGQETQYF TGCGCCAGCAGCTACGCGGGGCAAGAGACCCAGTACTTC
TRBJ1-1 16 few TRBV29-1 TRBD1 CSVTNLQGTLNTEAFF TGCAGCGTCACCAACCTACAGGGGACCTTGAACACTGAAGCTTTCTTT
TRBJ1-1 11 - TRBV30 - CAWSRVTEAFF TGTGCCTGGAGCAGAGTCACTGAAGCTTTCTTT
TRBJ1-2 17 few TRBV7-2 - CASSLGSGTPANYGYTF TGTGCCAGCAGCTTAGGATCCGGGACACCAGCTAACTATGGCTACACCTTC
TRBJ2-3 15 - TRBV6-1 TRBD1 CASRAGTGRSDTQYF TGTGCCAGCCGCGCCGGGACAGGGCGGTCGGATACGCAGTATTTT
TRBJ2-1 16 - TRBV25-1 TRBD2 CASLQSGGSSYNEQFF TGTGCCAGCCTTCAAAGCGGGGGGAGCTCCTACAATGAGCAGTTCTTC
TRBJ1-1 15 - TRBV27 - CASTRTVLMNTEAFF TGTGCCAGCACTCGGACAGTCCTCATGAACACTGAAGCTTTCTTT
TRBJ1-5 13 - TRBV14 - CASSRGGNQPQHF TGTGCCAGCAGCCGGGGGGGCAATCAGCCCCAGCATTTT
TRBJ2-6 16 - TRBV6-6 TRBD1 CASRLDREPGANVLTF TGTGCCAGCAGGCTCGACAGGGAACCTGGGGCCAACGTCCTGACTTTC
TRBJ1-5 18 once TRBV4-2 TRBD1 CASSQLIRGQGPYQPQHF TGTGCCAGCAGCCAACTCATTAGAGGACAGGGACCTTATCAGCCCCAGCATTTT
TRBJ1-5 13 - TRBV30 TRBD1 CAWADRGTQPQHF TGTGCCTGGGCCGACAGGGGTACTCAGCCCCAGCATTTT
TRBJ2-7 11 once TRBV20-1 - CSADGPLEQYF TGCAGTGCTGACGGCCCCCTCGAGCAGTACTTC
TRBJ2-7 16 - TRBV5-8 TRBD1 CASRKRPGQLTYEQYF TGTGCCAGCAGGAAAAGACCGGGACAGCTTACCTACGAGCAGTACTTC
TRBJ2-7 17 - TRBV2 TRBD2 CASIHGLAGGGSYEQYF TGTGCCAGCATCCACGGACTAGCGGGGGGTGGATCCTACGAGCAGTACTTC
TRBJ2-2 15 - TRBV10-3 TRBD1 CAITGTDSNTGELFF TGTGCCATCACCGGGACAGATAGTAACACCGGGGAGCTGTTTTTT
TRBJ2-1 17 few TRBV9 TRBD2 CASSPRAGVKPSNEQFF TGTGCCAGCAGCCCAAGGGCGGGAGTAAAACCCTCCAATGAGCAGTTCTTC
TRBJ1-5 14 - TRBV30 - CAWSVGLSNQPQHF TGTGCCTGGAGTGTAGGACTTAGCAATCAGCCCCAGCATTTT
TRBJ2-7 15 - TRBV30 - CAWTRLQGVFDEQYF TGTGCCTGGACCCGATTACAGGGTGTGTTCGACGAGCAGTACTTC
TRBJ1-5 13 - TRBV19 - CASNGRDNQPQHF TGTGCCAGTAATGGCAGGGACAATCAGCCCCAGCATTTT
TRBJ1-1 12 - TRBV5-4 - CASSWMNTEAFF TGTGCCAGCAGCTGGATGAACACTGAAGCTTTCTTT
TRBJ2-3 15 - TRBV5-1 TRBD2 CASSMGLAGTDTQYF TGCGCCAGCAGCATGGGACTAGCAGGCACAGATACGCAGTATTTT
TRBJ1-2 11 - TRBV30 - CAWSVQYGYTF TGTGCCTGGAGTGTACAATATGGCTACACCTTC
TRBJ1-1 10 - TRBV29-1 - CSVPTGEAFF TGCAGCGTCCCAACAGGTGAAGCTTTCTTT
TRBJ2-6 15 once TRBV27 - CASSFEGAGANVLTF TGTGCCAGCAGTTTTGAAGGGGCCGGGGCCAACGTCCTGACTTTC
TRBJ1-1 13 - TRBV6-5 - CASSYSQTTEAFF TGTGCCAGCAGTTACTCGCAGACAACTGAAGCTTTCTTT
TRBJ2-7 12 - TRBV30 - CAWRSVQYEQYF TGTGCCTGGAGATCCGTTCAGTACGAGCAGTACTTC